This T cell receptor beta chain was captured by sequencing in a study of blood T cell repertoires in COVID-19. The overall study: The origin of the acute and convalescent COVID-19 samples was the United States, Italy and Spain. T cells, B-cell-depleted T cells, or PBMCs supplied cDNA or gDNA.

Cohort placement rested on clinical history that participants reported themselves. Under the authors' procedure: It was from reference gene primer amplification that nucleated cell counts were estimated. Generated by immunoSEQ multiplex PCR, the TCRdb table keeps only in-frame clones and is missing some. V, J and clone size are those of that table, while D and trimming were read from the DNA. The sample holds some 260,000 clones; around four fifths are singletons and the top ten take roughly 4%. This CDR3 has 15 amino acids. Germline V gene lookup returns CDR1 LNHNV and CDR2 YYDKDF (reference sequence). J was trimmed by 5 bases and V by 0 bases; bases with no gene match: 6.

This rearrangement joins TRBV15 to TRBJ2-5; 7 bases fit TRBD2. The TCR originated in a man younger than 40 with acute COVID-19. The source material was PBMCs or T cells enriched from blood (not recorded which). CDR3 nucleotides: TGTGCCACCAGCAGAGATGGCAGGGAGGGGGAGACCCAGTACTTC. Translated: CATSRDGREGETQYF.